A selection of T cell receptor beta chains follows, all from one sample in a study of vaccination effects on CD4 cells after COVID-19. Produced via immunoSEQ multiplex PCR; TCRdb's table is partial and in-frame only. The repertoire includes 64,000 or so clones, around 82% of them detected once, and 2% sits in the top ten. These receptors have no identified antigens. The sequencing used CD4+ T cells from PBMCs cultured with HCoV-OC43 spike peptides, collected after COVID-19 vaccination. These receptors were obtained from a human donor who received a COVID-19 vaccine. Both conserved end residues are part of each CDR3. D genes are given only for firm matches. Only part of the rows carry a size: once, few, many, or a class if the clone is expanded.

J: TRBJ2-2; D: NA; V: TRBV15; size: NA; DNA: TGTGCCACCAGCTGGGACTTTTACACCGGGGAGCTGTTTTTT; CDR3: CATSWDFYTGELFF
J: TRBJ2-3; D: TRBD1; V: TRBV5-1; size: NA; DNA: TGCGCCAGCAGCGGTAAGGACAGGGTTGGGACAGATACGCAGTATTTT; CDR3: CASSGKDRVGTDTQYF
J: TRBJ1-1; D: NA; V: TRBV12-3/TRBV12-4; size: NA; DNA: TGTGCCAGCAGTTTACGGCGGGTTCTTGAAGCTTTCTTT; CDR3: CASSLRRVLEAFF
J: TRBJ1-5; D: NA; V: TRBV2; size: NA; DNA: TGTGCCAGCTCATCCGGGGGGGTCGACCAGCCCCAGCATTTT; CDR3: CASSSGGVDQPQHF
J: TRBJ1-2; D: NA; V: TRBV2; size: few; DNA: TGTGCCAGCAGTGCCTCTAGGGACTCAGCGGGCTATGGCTACACCTTC; CDR3: CASSASRDSAGYGYTF
J: TRBJ1-2; D: NA; V: TRBV19; size: NA; DNA: TGTGCCAGTAGTCCCCGGGACACACCTAACTATGGCTACACCTTC; CDR3: CASSPRDTPNYGYTF
J: TRBJ1-4; D: TRBD1; V: TRBV7-2; size: NA; DNA: TGTGCCAGCAGCATGGGACAGAACAATGAAAAACTGTTTTTT; CDR3: CASSMGQNNEKLFF
J: TRBJ1-1; D: NA; V: TRBV6-5; size: NA; DNA: TGTGCCAGCGCAGTTAGCACTGAAGCTTTCTTT; CDR3: CASAVSTEAFF
J: TRBJ1-4; D: TRBD1; V: TRBV7-9; size: NA; DNA: TGTGCCAGCAGCTCCGCCGGGACAGTTGAAAAACTGTTTTTT; CDR3: CASSSAGTVEKLFF
J: TRBJ1-1; D: TRBD1; V: TRBV24-1; size: NA; DNA: TGTGCCACCAGTGATCCCGGGACAGCGGGAACTGAAGCTTTCTTT; CDR3: CATSDPGTAGTEAFF
J: TRBJ2-1; D: NA; V: TRBV5-1; size: NA; DNA: TGCGCCAGCAGTGAAGACAATCAGGCCTACAATGAGCAGTTCTTC; CDR3: CASSEDNQAYNEQFF
J: TRBJ2-5; D: TRBD2; V: TRBV19; size: NA; DNA: TGTGCCAGTACCTCATCGGGGGGCCAAGAGACCCAGTACTTC; CDR3: CASTSSGGQETQYF
J: TRBJ2-3; D: NA; V: TRBV19; size: NA; DNA: TGTGCCAGTAAAAGGGCAGGGTACGCAGATACGCAGTATTTT; CDR3: CASKRAGYADTQYF
J: TRBJ1-4; D: NA; V: TRBV18; size: NA; DNA: TGTGCCAGCTCAACGGGGACCGGTAATGAAAAACTGTTTTTT; CDR3: CASSTGTGNEKLFF
J: TRBJ2-5; D: TRBD2; V: TRBV2; size: NA; DNA: TGTGCCAGCAGTGACCCCAGCGGGGGGGGTGAGACCCAGTACTTC; CDR3: CASSDPSGGGETQYF
J: TRBJ1-3; D: NA; V: TRBV19; size: NA; DNA: TGTGCCACTTATTCGGGGGATTCTGGAAACACCATATATTTT; CDR3: CATYSGDSGNTIYF
J: TRBJ2-3; D: TRBD2; V: TRBV9; size: NA; DNA: TGTGCCAGCAGCGTATTGGGACTAGCGAGTGAAGATACGCAGTATTTT; CDR3: CASSVLGLASEDTQYF
J: TRBJ2-2; D: NA; V: TRBV5-1; size: NA; DNA: TGCGCCAGCAGCTTGGACGGGTTCACCGGGGAGCTGTTTTTT; CDR3: CASSLDGFTGELFF
J: TRBJ1-6; D: TRBD1; V: TRBV19; size: NA; DNA: TGTGCCAGTGTACAGGGGAATTCACCCCTCCACTTT; CDR3: CASVQGNSPLHF
J: TRBJ2-5; D: NA; V: TRBV7-9; size: NA; DNA: TGTGCCAGCAGCCCCAGCATAGGAGTCCAAGAGACCCAGTACTTC; CDR3: CASSPSIGVQETQYF
J: TRBJ2-3; D: NA; V: TRBV21-1; size: NA; DNA: TGTGCCAGCAGCAGGGGGACAGGGATTATTGTGCCGTATTTT; CDR3: CASSRGTGIIVPYF
J: TRBJ1-1; D: NA; V: TRBV6-5; size: NA; DNA: TGTGCCAGCAAAGGGCAGCCAAACACTGAAGCTTTCTTT; CDR3: CASKGQPNTEAFF
J: TRBJ2-3; D: NA; V: TRBV11-3; size: once; DNA: TGTGCCAGCAGCTTAGATTCGGGCGGGGCCGAAGATACGCAGTATTTT; CDR3: CASSLDSGGAEDTQYF
J: TRBJ1-6; D: NA; V: TRBV7-2; size: NA; DNA: TGTGCCAGCAGCTTAGTCCAGGGGAGTTCACCCCTCCACTTT; CDR3: CASSLVQGSSPLHF
J: TRBJ2-2; D: NA; V: TRBV7-3; size: NA; DNA: TGTGCCAGCAGCCCTCGGTCGGGCTTCAACACCGGGGAGCTGTTTTTT; CDR3: CASSPRSGFNTGELFF
J: TRBJ1-5; D: NA; V: TRBV19; size: NA; DNA: TGTGCCAGTAGGCCCGGGCCGGGGACCGACGGTTTTGCCCAGCATTTT; CDR3: CASRPGPGTDGFAQHF
J: TRBJ2-3; D: NA; V: TRBV18; size: NA; DNA: TGTGCCAGCTCACGAGGACCCGACACAGATACGCAGTATTTT; CDR3: CASSRGPDTDTQYF
J: TRBJ2-1; D: TRBD1; V: TRBV5-1; size: NA; DNA: TGCGCCAGCAGTCCCGACAGGGCCATTGAGCAGTTCTTC; CDR3: CASSPDRAIEQFF
J: TRBJ2-1; D: TRBD2; V: TRBV5-1; size: NA; DNA: TGCGCCAGCAGCCCGCCAGGTAGCGGGGGCTTAAATGAGCAGTTCTTC; CDR3: CASSPPGSGGLNEQFF
J: TRBJ2-2; D: NA; V: TRBV9; size: NA; DNA: TGTGCCAGCACCGTAGGGCCCAACACCGGGGAGCTGTTTTTT; CDR3: CASTVGPNTGELFF
J: TRBJ2-1; D: NA; V: TRBV24-1; size: NA; DNA: TGTGCCACCAGTGTAAGGGGGGCGAGCTACAATGAGCAGTTCTTC; CDR3: CATSVRGASYNEQFF
J: TRBJ2-1; D: NA; V: TRBV5-1; size: NA; DNA: TGCGCCAGCAGCACGTACACCTACAATGAGCAGTTCTTC; CDR3: CASSTYTYNEQFF
J: TRBJ2-2; D: TRBD2; V: TRBV29-1; size: NA; DNA: TGCAGCGTGGAGGGTAGCGGGGGGTTAAACACCGGGGAGCTGTTTTTT; CDR3: CSVEGSGGLNTGELFF
J: TRBJ2-3; D: TRBD2; V: TRBV18; size: NA; DNA: TGTGCCAGCTCACCCCCGCGAGCGGGGGGGCCGTCGGGATATATGGATACGCAGTATTTT; CDR3: CASSPPRAGGPSGYMDTQYF
J: TRBJ1-4; D: NA; V: TRBV27; size: NA; DNA: TGTGCCAGCAGCCGAAATCTCCCGGGTCCTAATGAAAAACTGTTTTTT; CDR3: CASSRNLPGPNEKLFF
J: TRBJ1-6; D: NA; V: TRBV5-5; size: NA; DNA: TGTGCCAGCAGCTTGGGACAGACGACGCCGAATTCACCCCTCCACTTT; CDR3: CASSLGQTTPNSPLHF
J: TRBJ2-1; D: NA; V: TRBV5-8; size: NA; DNA: TGTGCCAGCAGCAATGGACAGCTAAATGAGCAGTTCTTC; CDR3: CASSNGQLNEQFF
J: TRBJ1-2; D: NA; V: TRBV7-2; size: NA; DNA: TGTGCCAGCAGCTTAGTCGGGGTCGCAAATGGCTACACCTTC; CDR3: CASSLVGVANGYTF
J: TRBJ1-4; D: NA; V: TRBV15; size: once; DNA: TGTGCCACCAGCAGAGATCGAATTGGGGGAGGGGGAAAACTGTTTTTT; CDR3: CATSRDRIGGGGKLFF
J: TRBJ1-5; D: NA; V: TRBV28; size: NA; DNA: TGTGCCAGCAGTCCCCAGGGACGCAGCAATCAGCCCCAGCATTTT; CDR3: CASSPQGRSNQPQHF
J: TRBJ2-1; D: NA; V: TRBV2; size: once; DNA: TGTGCCAGCAGTGAAGCTAGAAGTGCCCACAATGAGCAGTTCTTC; CDR3: CASSEARSAHNEQFF
J: TRBJ2-3; D: TRBD2; V: TRBV30; size: NA; DNA: TGTGCCTGGAGTGCCGGGACTAGCGGGGGAACAGATACGCAGTATTTT; CDR3: CAWSAGTSGGTDTQYF
J: TRBJ2-1; D: NA; V: TRBV9; size: few; DNA: TGTGCCAGCAGCACCGTAGGTGAGCAGTTCTTC; CDR3: CASSTVGEQFF
J: TRBJ2-3; D: NA; V: TRBV29-1; size: NA; DNA: TGCAGCGTTGAGCCAGGTCCTACAGATACGCAGTATTTT; CDR3: CSVEPGPTDTQYF
J: TRBJ1-5; D: TRBD1; V: TRBV7-2; size: NA; DNA: TGTGCCAGCAGCTTACCCCTAGGACAGGGCCTTAGTCAGCCCCAGCATTTT; CDR3: CASSLPLGQGLSQPQHF
J: TRBJ1-6; D: TRBD1; V: TRBV11-1; size: few; DNA: TGTGCCAGCAGCTTCGGGACAGGCTCTTCACCCCTCCACTTT; CDR3: CASSFGTGSSPLHF
J: TRBJ2-3; D: TRBD2; V: TRBV9; size: NA; DNA: TGTGCCAGCAGCGCTCTAGCGGGGGCGGCAGATACGCAGTATTTT; CDR3: CASSALAGAADTQYF
J: TRBJ1-2; D: TRBD1; V: TRBV7-9; size: NA; DNA: TGTGCCAGCAGCCCGGGGGACAGGGGATCCACCTTC; CDR3: CASSPGDRGSTF
J: TRBJ1-6; D: NA; V: TRBV9; size: NA; DNA: TGTGCCAGCAGCGTAGATATCGACCCCAATTCACCCCTCCACTTT; CDR3: CASSVDIDPNSPLHF
J: TRBJ1-2; D: NA; V: TRBV12-5; size: NA; DNA: TGTGCTAGTGGTTTGGTTTTGATGGGGGCTGGCTACACCTTC; CDR3: CASGLVLMGAGYTF
J: TRBJ2-5; D: NA; V: TRBV5-1; size: NA; DNA: TGCGCCAGCAGCTTGGTGGCTTCCCAAGAGACCCAGTACTTC; CDR3: CASSLVASQETQYF
J: TRBJ2-2; D: TRBD1; V: TRBV24-1; size: NA; DNA: TGTGCCACCAGTGATTTGAGACAGGGGGGGAACACCGGGGAGCTGTTTTTT; CDR3: CATSDLRQGGNTGELFF
J: TRBJ2-2; D: NA; V: TRBV7-3; size: few; DNA: TGTGCCAGCAGCTTACTGGCAGGGGATAGCACCGGGGAGCTGTTTTTT; CDR3: CASSLLAGDSTGELFF
J: TRBJ2-3; D: TRBD2; V: TRBV5-6; size: NA; DNA: TGTGCCAGCAGCTCCAGACTAGCGCGGAGCACAGATACGCAGTATTTT; CDR3: CASSSRLARSTDTQYF
J: TRBJ2-3; D: NA; V: TRBV4-1; size: NA; DNA: TGCGCCAGCAGCCAAGGCACCGGGCTTGCAACCGATACGCAGTATTTT; CDR3: CASSQGTGLATDTQYF
J: TRBJ2-2; D: NA; V: TRBV6-5; size: NA; DNA: TGTGCCAGCAGAGTACAGGGTCTAACGGCCGGGGAGCTGTTTTTT; CDR3: CASRVQGLTAGELFF
J: TRBJ2-3; D: NA; V: TRBV6-1; size: NA; DNA: TGTGCCAGCAGTGAAGCAGGGTTTGCTAGCACAGATACGCAGTATTTT; CDR3: CASSEAGFASTDTQYF
J: TRBJ1-5; D: TRBD1; V: TRBV30; size: NA; DNA: TGTGCCTGGAGCCGGGACAGCCTTAACAATCAGCCCCAGCATTTT; CDR3: CAWSRDSLNNQPQHF
J: TRBJ2-5; D: NA; V: TRBV3-1/TRBV3-2; size: NA; DNA: TGTGCCAGCACGGGGTTGGGGGGACAAGAGACCCAGTACTTC; CDR3: CASTGLGGQETQYF
J: TRBJ1-5; D: TRBD1; V: TRBV18; size: NA; DNA: TGTGCCAGCTCGGTGGGGACAGGGGTTAGCAATCAGCCCCAGCATTTT; CDR3: CASSVGTGVSNQPQHF